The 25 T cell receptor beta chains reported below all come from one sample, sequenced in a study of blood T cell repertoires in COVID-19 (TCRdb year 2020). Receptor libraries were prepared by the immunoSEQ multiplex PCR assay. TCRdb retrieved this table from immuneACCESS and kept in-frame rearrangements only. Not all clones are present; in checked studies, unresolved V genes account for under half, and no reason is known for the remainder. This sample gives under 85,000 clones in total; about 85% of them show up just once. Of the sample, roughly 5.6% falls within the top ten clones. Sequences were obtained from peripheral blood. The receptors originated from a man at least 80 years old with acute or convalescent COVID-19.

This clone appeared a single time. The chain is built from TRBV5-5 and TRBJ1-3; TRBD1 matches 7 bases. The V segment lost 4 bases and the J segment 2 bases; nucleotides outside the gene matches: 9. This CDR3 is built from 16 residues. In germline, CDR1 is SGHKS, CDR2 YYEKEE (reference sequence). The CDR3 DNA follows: TGTGCCAGCAGCGTTTGGGTAGGACAGGCTGGAAACACCATATATTTT. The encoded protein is CASSVWVGQAGNTIYF.

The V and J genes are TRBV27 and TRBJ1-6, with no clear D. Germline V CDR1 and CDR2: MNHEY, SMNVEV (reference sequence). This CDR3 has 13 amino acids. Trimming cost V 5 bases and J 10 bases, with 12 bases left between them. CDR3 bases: TGTGCCAGCAGTATTGGGAGCTTATCACCCCTCCACTTT. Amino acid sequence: CASSIGSLSPLHF.

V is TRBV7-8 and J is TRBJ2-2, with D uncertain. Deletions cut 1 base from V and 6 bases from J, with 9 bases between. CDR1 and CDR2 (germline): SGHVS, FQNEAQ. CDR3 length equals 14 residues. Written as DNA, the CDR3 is TGTGCCAGCAGCTTAGGAGTAGTGGCCGGGGAGCTGTTTTTT. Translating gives CASSLGVVAGELFF. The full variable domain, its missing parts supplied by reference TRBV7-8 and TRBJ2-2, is GAGVSQSPRYKVAKRGQDVALRCDPISGHVSLFWYQQALGQGPEFLTYFQNEAQLDKSGLPSDRFFAERPEGSVSTLKIQRTQQEDSAVYLCASSLGVVAGELFFGEGSRLTVL.

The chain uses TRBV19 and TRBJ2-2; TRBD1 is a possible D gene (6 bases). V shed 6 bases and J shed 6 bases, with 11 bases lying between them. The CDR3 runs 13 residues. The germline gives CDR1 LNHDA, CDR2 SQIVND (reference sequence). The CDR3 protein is CASSGQRAGELFF. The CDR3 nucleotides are TGTGCCAGTAGCGGACAGAGGGCCGGGGAGCTGTTTTTT.

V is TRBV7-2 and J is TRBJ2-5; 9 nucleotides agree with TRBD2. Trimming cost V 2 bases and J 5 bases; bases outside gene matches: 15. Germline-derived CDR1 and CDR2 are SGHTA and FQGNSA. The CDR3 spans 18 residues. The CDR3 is CASSLRRDSGSQRETQYF. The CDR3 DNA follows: TGTGCCAGCAGCTTAAGGCGGGATAGCGGGAGTCAGCGGGAGACCCAGTACTTC.

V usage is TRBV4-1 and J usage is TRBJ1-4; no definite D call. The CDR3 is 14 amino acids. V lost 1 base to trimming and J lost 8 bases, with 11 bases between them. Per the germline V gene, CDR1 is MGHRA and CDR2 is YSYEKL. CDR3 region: CASSQVSSGEKLFF. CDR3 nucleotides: TGCGCCAGCAGCCAAGTGAGCAGCGGCGAAAAACTGTTTTTT.

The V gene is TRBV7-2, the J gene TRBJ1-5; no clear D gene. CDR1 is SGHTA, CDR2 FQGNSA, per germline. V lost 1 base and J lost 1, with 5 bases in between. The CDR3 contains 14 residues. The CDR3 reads CASSLGQSNQPQHF. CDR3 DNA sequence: TGTGCCAGCAGCTTAGGGCAGAGCAATCAGCCCCAGCATTTT.

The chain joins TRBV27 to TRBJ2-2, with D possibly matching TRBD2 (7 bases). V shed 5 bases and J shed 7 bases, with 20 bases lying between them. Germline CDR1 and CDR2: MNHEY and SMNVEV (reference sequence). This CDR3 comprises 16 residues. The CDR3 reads CASSAARGRDDGELFF. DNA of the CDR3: TGTGCCAGCAGTGCCGCTAGGGGGAGGGATGACGGGGAGCTGTTTTTT.

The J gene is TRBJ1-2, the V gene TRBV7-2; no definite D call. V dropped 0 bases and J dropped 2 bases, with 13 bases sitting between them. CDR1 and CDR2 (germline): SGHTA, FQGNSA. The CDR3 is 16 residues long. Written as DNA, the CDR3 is TGTGCCAGCAGCTTAGCGCGAATCAATTTCAACTATGGCTACACCTTC. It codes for CASSLARINFNYGYTF.

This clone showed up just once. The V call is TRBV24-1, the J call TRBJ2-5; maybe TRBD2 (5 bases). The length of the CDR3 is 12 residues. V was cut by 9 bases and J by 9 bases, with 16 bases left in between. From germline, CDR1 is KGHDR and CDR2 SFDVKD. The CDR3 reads CATAGGGSAQYF. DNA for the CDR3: TGTGCCACCGCAGGCGGCGGGTCGGCCCAGTACTTC.

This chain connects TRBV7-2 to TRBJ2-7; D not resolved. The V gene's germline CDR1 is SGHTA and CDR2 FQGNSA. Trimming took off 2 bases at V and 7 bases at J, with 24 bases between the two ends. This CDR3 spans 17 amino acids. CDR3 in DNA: TGTGCCAGCAGCTTAACTTTAACAGAGTCCACCCTATTAGAGCAGTACTTC. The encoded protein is CASSLTLTESTLLEQYF.

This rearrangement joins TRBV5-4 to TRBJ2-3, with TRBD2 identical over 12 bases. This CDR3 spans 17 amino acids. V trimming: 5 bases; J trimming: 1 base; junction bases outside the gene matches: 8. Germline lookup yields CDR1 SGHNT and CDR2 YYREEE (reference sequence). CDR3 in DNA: TGTGCCAGCAGTCTCCTACTAGCGGGGGGACGCACAGATACGCAGTATTTT. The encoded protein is CASSLLLAGGRTDTQYF.

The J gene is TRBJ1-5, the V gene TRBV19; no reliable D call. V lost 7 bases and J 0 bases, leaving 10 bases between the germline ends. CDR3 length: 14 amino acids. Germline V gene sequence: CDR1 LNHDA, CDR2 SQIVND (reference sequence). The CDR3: CASTWENSNQPQHF. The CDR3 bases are TGTGCCAGTACCTGGGAGAATAGCAATCAGCCCCAGCATTTT.

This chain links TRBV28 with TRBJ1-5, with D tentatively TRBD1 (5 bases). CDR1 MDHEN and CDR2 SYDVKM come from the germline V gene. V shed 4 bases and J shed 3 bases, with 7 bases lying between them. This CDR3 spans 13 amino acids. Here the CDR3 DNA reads TGTGCCAGCAGTTCGACAGTCAATCAGCCCCAGCATTTT. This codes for CASSSTVNQPQHF.

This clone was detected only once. CDR3 in DNA: TGTGCCAGCAGTGGGGGGGTAGGCGGCCCTGGGGCCAACGTCCTGACTTTC. Translated: CASSGGVGGPGANVLTF. The chain recombines TRBV2 with TRBJ2-6, with D possibly TRBD2 on 6 matching bases. Per the germline V gene, CDR1 is SNHLY and CDR2 is FYNNEI. CDR3 size: 17 residues. The germline V and J ends were trimmed by 4 bases and 2 bases, with 15 bases remaining between them.

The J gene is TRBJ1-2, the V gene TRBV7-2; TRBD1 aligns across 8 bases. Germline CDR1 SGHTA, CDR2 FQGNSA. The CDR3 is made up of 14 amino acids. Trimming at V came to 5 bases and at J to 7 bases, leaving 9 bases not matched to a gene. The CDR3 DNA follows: TGTGCCAGCAGCCCGACAGGGGCTGGGGGTGGCTACACCTTC. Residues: CASSPTGAGGGYTF.

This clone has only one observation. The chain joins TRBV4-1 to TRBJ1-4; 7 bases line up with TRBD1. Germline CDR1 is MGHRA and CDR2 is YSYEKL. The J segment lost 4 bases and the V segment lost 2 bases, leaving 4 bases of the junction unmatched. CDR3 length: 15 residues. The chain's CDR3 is CASSQPGQINEKLFF. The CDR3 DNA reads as TGCGCCAGCAGCCAACCGGGACAGATTAATGAAAAACTGTTTTTT.

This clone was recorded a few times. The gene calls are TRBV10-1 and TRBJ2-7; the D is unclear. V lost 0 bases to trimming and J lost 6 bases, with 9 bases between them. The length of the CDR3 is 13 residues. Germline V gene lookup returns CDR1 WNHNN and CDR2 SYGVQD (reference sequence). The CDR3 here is CASSESTRGEQYF. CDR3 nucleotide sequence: TGCGCCAGCAGTGAGTCGACTCGAGGCGAGCAGTACTTC.

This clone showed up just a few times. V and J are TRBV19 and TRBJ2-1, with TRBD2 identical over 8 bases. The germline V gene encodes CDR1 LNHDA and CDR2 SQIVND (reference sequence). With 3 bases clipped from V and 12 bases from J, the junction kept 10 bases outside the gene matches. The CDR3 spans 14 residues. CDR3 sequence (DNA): TGTGCCAGTAGTATTGGGCGGGGGGCTTGGTGGCAGTTCTTC. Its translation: CASSIGRGAWWQFF.

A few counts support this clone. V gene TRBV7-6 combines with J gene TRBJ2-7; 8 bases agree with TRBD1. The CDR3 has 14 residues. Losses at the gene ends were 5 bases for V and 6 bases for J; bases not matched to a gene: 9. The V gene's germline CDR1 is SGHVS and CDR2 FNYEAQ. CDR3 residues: CASSTWTGKGEQYF. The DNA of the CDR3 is TGTGCCAGCAGCACATGGACAGGGAAGGGCGAGCAGTACTTC.

In DNA, the CDR3 is TGTGCCAGCACCAGGAAGACAGGGAGCGAGCAGTACTTC. Amino acid sequence: CASTRKTGSEQYF. This chain joins TRBV7-2 and TRBJ2-7, with 7 bases identical to TRBD1. There are 13 residues in the CDR3. CDR1 and CDR2 (germline): SGHTA, FQGNSA. V trimming: 7 bases; J trimming: 6 bases; junction bases outside the gene matches: 9.

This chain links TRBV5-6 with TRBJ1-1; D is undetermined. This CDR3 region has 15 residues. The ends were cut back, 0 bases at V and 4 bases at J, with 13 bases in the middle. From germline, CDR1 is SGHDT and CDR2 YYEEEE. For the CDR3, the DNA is TGTGCCAGCAGCTTGGCAGGAAGTGGCGTCACTGAAGCTTTCTTT. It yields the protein CASSLAGSGVTEAFF.

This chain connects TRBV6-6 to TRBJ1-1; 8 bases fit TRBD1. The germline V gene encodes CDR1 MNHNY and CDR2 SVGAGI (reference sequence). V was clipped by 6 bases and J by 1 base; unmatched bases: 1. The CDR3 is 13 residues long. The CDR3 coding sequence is TGTGCCAGCAGGGGACAGGAGAACACTGAAGCTTTCTTT. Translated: CASRGQENTEAFF.

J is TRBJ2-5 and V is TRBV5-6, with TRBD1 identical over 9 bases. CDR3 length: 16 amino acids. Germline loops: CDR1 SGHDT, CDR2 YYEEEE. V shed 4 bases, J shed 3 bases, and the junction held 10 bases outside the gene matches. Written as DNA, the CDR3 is TGTGCCAGCAGCCCTGACAGGGGGATTTCAGAAGAGACCCAGTACTTC. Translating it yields CASSPDRGISEETQYF.

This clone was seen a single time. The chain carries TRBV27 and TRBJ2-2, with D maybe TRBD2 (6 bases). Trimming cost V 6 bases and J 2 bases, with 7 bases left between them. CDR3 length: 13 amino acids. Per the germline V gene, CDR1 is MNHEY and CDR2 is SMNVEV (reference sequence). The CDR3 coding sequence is TGTGCCAGCAGCGGGACTAACACCGGGGAGCTGTTTTTT. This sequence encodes CASSGTNTGELFF.